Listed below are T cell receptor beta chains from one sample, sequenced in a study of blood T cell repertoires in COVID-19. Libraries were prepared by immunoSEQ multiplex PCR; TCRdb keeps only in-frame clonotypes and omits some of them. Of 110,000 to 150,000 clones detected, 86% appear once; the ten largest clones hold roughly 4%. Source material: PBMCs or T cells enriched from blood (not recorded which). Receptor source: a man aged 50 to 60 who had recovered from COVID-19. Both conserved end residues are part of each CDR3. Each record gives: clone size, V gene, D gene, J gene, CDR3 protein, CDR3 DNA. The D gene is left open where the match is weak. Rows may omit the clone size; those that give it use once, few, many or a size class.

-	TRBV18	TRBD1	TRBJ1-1	CASSPETGGEAFF	TGTGCCAGCTCACCAGAGACAGGGGGGGAAGCTTTCTTT
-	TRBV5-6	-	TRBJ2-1	CASRGMGRGGEQFF	TGTGCCAGCAGGGGGATGGGGCGGGGCGGTGAGCAGTTCTTC
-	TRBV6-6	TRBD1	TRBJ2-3	CATRDSLWGTQYF	TGTGCCACCCGGGACAGCCTATGGGGTACGCAGTATTTT
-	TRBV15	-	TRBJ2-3	CATSTRPASLGTDTQYF	TGTGCCACCAGCACCCGCCCAGCGAGCCTTGGCACAGATACGCAGTATTTT
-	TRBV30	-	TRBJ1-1	CAWSGQPNTEAFF	TGTGCCTGGAGTGGACAGCCGAACACTGAAGCTTTCTTT
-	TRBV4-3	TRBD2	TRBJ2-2	CASSQSRRERIGELFF	TGCGCCAGCAGCCAAAGCAGGCGGGAGAGGATCGGGGAGCTGTTTTTT
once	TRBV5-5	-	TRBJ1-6	CASSLVNSPLHF	TGTGCCAGCAGCTTGGTAAATTCACCCCTCCACTTT
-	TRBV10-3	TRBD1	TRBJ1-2	CAISESGQGYGYTF	TGTGCCATCAGTGAGTCGGGACAGGGGTATGGCTACACCTTC
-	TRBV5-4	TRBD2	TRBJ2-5	CASSSNLAGGGTQYF	TGTGCCAGCAGCTCGAATCTAGCGGGGGGCGGGACCCAGTACTTC
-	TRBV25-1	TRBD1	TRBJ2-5	CASSDFSPPGTGGETQYF	TGTGCCAGCAGTGATTTCTCCCCACCCGGGACAGGGGGAGAGACCCAGTACTTC
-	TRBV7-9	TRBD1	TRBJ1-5	CASSHRGSNQPQHF	TGTGCCAGCAGCCACAGGGGGAGCAATCAGCCCCAGCATTTT
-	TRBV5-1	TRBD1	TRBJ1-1	CASSRTGNTEAFF	TGCGCCAGCAGCCGGACAGGAAACACTGAAGCTTTCTTT
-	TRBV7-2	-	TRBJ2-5	CASSFSGTPLKETQYF	TGTGCCAGCAGCTTCTCCGGGACTCCCTTAAAAGAGACCCAGTACTTC
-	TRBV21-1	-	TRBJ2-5	CASSKDRTQYF	TGTGCCAGCAGCAAAGATAGGACCCAGTACTTC
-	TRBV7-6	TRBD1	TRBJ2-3	CASSPDLPGTGITDTQYF	TGTGCCAGCAGCCCCGACCTACCCGGGACAGGGATCACAGATACGCAGTATTTT
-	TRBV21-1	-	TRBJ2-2	CASSKVGTGGVWDTGELFF	TGTGCCAGCAGCAAAGTCGGGACAGGGGGCGTCTGGGACACCGGGGAGCTGTTTTTT
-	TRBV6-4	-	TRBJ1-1	CASSEQMFTEAFF	TGTGCCAGCAGTGAACAGATGTTCACTGAAGCTTTCTTT
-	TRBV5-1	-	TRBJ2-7	CASSLRDSLYEQYF	TGCGCCAGCAGCTTGAGGGACTCCCTCTACGAGCAGTACTTC
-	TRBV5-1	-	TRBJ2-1	CASSFLGQGLDEQFF	TGCGCCAGCAGCTTCCTGGGGCAGGGGTTGGATGAGCAGTTCTTC
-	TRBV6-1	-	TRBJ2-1	CASSERLQGGMYEQFF	TGTGCCAGCAGTGAGAGGTTACAGGGAGGGATGTATGAGCAGTTCTTC
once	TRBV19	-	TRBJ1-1	CASSMSGVSGPNTEAFF	TGTGCCAGTAGTATGTCGGGGGTTAGCGGACCGAACACTGAAGCTTTCTTT
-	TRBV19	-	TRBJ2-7	CASRHRRGLDEQYF	TGTGCCAGTAGACACCGCAGGGGCCTGGACGAGCAGTACTTC
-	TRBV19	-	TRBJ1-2	CASSMRREGYTF	TGTGCCAGTAGTATGAGGAGAGAAGGCTACACCTTC
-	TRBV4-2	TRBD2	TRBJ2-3	CASSQASGGKTDTQYF	TGTGCCAGCAGCCAAGCTAGCGGGGGAAAGACAGATACGCAGTATTTT
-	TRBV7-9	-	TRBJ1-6	CASSFEGDSPLHF	TGTGCCAGCAGCTTCGAAGGGGATTCACCCCTCCACTTT
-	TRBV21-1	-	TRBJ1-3	CASSGSGSGNTIYF	TGTGCCAGCAGCGGGTCGGGCTCTGGAAACACCATATATTTT
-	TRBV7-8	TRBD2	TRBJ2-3	CASSRTSGRGFSTDTQYF	TGTGCCAGCAGCCGTACTAGCGGGAGAGGTTTCAGCACAGATACGCAGTATTTT
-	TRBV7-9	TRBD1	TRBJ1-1	CASSWGQGNTEAFF	TGTGCCAGCAGCTGGGGACAGGGGAACACTGAAGCTTTCTTT
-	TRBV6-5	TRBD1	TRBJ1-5	CASNTGAKPQHF	TGTGCCAGCAATACAGGGGCCAAGCCCCAGCATTTT
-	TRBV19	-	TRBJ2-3	CASSIGYYADTQYF	TGTGCCAGTAGTATAGGCTATTATGCAGATACGCAGTATTTT
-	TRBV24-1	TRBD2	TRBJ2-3	CATSASLAGAQDTQYF	TGTGCCACCAGTGCCTCGCTAGCGGGAGCACAAGATACGCAGTATTTT
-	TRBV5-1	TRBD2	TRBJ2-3	CASSLGLAGSTDTQYF	TGCGCCAGCAGCTTGGGACTAGCGGGGAGCACAGATACGCAGTATTTT
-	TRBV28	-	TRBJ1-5	CASSEAPSNQPQHF	TGTGCCAGCAGTGAAGCACCTAGCAATCAGCCCCAGCATTTT
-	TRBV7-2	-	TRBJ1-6	CASSLERGNSPLHF	TGTGCCAGCAGCTTAGAAAGGGGTAATTCACCCCTCCACTTT
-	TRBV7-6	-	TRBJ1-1	CASSFEGRTEAFF	TGTGCCAGCAGCTTCGAGGGGAGGACTGAAGCTTTCTTT
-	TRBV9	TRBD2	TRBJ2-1	CASSVGISGTPEWYEQFF	TGTGCCAGCAGCGTAGGAATTAGCGGGACCCCCGAGTGGTATGAGCAGTTCTTC
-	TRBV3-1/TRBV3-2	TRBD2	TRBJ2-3	CASSQASGLAGFTDTQYF	TGTGCCAGCAGCCAGGCCAGCGGACTAGCGGGGTTCACAGATACGCAGTATTTT
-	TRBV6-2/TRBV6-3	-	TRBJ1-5	CASSYGAMEKGGGQPQHF	TGTGCCAGCAGTTACGGGGCAATGGAAAAGGGAGGAGGGCAGCCCCAGCATTTT
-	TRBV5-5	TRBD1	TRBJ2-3	CASSRDRNGDTQYF	TGTGCCAGCAGCAGGGACAGAAACGGGGATACGCAGTATTTT
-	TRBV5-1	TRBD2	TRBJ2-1	CASSPGTSGRIGMNEQFF	TGCGCCAGCAGCCCGGGGACTAGCGGGAGAATAGGGATGAATGAGCAGTTCTTC